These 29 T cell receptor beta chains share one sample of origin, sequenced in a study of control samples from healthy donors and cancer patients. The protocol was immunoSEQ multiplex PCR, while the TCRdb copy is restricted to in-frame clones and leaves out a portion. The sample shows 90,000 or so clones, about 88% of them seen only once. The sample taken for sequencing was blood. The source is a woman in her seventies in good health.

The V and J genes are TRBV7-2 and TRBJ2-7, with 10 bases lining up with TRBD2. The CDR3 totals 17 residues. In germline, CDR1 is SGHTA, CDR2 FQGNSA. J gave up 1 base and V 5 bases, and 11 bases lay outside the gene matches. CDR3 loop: CASSPHPRTSGSYEQYF. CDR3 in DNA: TGTGCCAGCAGCCCCCACCCTCGGACTAGCGGATCCTACGAGCAGTACTTC.

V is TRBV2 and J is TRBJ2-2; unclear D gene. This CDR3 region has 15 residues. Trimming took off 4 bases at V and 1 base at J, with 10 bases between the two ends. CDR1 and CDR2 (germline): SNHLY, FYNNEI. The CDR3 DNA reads TGTGCCAGCAGTGGAGTGGCGGAGAACACCGGGGAGCTGTTTTTT. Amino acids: CASSGVAENTGELFF.

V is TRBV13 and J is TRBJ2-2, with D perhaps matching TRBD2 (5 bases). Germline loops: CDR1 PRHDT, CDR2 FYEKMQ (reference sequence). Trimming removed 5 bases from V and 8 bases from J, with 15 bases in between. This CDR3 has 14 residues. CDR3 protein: CASSPAGLPGELFF. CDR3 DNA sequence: TGTGCCAGCAGCCCCGCCGGACTTCCTGGGGAGCTGTTTTTT.

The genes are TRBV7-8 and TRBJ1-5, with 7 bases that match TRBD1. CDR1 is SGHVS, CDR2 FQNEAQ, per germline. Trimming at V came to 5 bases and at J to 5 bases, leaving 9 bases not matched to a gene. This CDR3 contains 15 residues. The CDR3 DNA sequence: TGTGCCAGCAGCAGTCAACAGGGGCAGGATCAGCCCCAGCATTTT. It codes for CASSSQQGQDQPQHF.

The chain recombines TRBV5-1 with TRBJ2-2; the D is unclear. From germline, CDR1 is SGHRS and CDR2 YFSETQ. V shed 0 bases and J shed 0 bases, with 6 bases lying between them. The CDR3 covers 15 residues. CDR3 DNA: TGCGCCAGCAGCTTGGGACATACGAACACCGGGGAGCTGTTTTTT. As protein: CASSLGHTNTGELFF. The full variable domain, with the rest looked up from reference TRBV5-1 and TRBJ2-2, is KAGVTQTPRYLIKTRGQQVTLSCSPISGHRSVSWYQQTPGQGLQFLFEYFSETQRNKGNFPGRFSGRQFSNSRSEMNVSTLELGDSALYLCASSLGHTNTGELFFGEGSRLTVL.

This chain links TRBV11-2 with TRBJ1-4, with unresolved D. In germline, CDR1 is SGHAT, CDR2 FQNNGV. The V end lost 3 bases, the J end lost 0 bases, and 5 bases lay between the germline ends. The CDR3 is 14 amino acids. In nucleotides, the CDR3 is TGTGCCAGCAGCTTGGATCCAACTAATGAAAAACTGTTTTTT. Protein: CASSLDPTNEKLFF.

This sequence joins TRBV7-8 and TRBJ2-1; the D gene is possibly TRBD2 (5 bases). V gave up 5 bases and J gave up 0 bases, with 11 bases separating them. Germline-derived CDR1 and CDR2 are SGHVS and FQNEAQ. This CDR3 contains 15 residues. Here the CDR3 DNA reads TGTGCCAGCAGCGCCGACTACGACTCCTACAATGAGCAGTTCTTC. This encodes CASSADYDSYNEQFF.

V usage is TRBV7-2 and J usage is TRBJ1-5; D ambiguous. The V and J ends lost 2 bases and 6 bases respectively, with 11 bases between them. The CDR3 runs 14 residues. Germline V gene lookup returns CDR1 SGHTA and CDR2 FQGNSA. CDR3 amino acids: CASSLTGPGQPQHF. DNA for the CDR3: TGTGCCAGCAGCTTAACCGGGCCGGGTCAGCCCCAGCATTTT.

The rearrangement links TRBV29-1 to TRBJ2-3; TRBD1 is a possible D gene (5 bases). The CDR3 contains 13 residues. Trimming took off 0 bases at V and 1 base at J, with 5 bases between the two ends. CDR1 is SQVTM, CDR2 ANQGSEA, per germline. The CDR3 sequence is CSVEEGGTDTQYF. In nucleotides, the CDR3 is TGCAGCGTTGAAGAAGGGGGCACAGATACGCAGTATTTT.

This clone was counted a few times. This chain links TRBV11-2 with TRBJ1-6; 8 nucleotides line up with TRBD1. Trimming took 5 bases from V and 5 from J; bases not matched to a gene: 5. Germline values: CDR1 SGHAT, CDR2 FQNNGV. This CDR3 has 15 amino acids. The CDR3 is CASSPGTGDNSPLHF. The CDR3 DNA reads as TGTGCCAGCAGCCCCGGGACAGGAGATAATTCACCCCTCCACTTT. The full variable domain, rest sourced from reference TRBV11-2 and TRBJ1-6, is EAGVAQSPRYKIIEKRQSVAFWCNPISGHATLYWYQQILGQGPKLLIQFQNNGVVDDSQLPKDRFSAERLKGVDSTLKIQPAKLEDSAVYLCASSPGTGDNSPLHFGNGTRLTVT.

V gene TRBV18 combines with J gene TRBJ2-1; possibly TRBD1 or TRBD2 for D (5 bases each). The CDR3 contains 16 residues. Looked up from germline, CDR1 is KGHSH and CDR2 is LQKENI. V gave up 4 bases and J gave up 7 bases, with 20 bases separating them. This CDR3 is CASSRTGAGEPNEQFF. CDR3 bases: TGTGCCAGCTCACGGACCGGGGCAGGAGAGCCAAATGAGCAGTTCTTC.

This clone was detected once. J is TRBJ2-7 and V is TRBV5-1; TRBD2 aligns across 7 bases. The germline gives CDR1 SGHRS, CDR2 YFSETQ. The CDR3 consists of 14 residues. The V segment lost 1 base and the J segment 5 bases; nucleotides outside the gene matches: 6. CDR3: CASSLSGGINEQYF. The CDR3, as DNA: TGCGCCAGCAGCTTGTCGGGGGGTATTAACGAGCAGTACTTC.

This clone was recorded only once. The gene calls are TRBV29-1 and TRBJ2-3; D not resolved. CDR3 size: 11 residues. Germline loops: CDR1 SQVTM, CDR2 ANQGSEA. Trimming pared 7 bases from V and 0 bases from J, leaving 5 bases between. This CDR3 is CSAYSTDTQYF. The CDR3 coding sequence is TGCAGCGCCTACAGCACAGATACGCAGTATTTT.

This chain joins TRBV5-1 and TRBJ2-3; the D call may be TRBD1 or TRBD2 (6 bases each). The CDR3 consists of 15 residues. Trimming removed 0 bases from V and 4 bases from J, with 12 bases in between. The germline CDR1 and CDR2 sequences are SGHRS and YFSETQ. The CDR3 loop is CASSLDHREADTQYF. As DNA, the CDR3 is TGCGCCAGCAGCTTGGACCACAGGGAGGCAGATACGCAGTATTTT.

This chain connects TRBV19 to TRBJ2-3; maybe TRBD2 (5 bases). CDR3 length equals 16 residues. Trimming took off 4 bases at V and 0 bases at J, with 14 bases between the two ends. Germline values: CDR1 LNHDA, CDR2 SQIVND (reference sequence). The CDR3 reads CASSNPRSGSTDTQYF. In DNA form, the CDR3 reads TGTGCCAGTAGTAACCCCCGCAGCGGAAGCACAGATACGCAGTATTTT. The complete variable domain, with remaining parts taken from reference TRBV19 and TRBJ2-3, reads DGGITQSPKYLFRKEGQNVTLSCEQNLNHDAMYWYRQDPGQGLRLIYYSQIVNDFQKGDIAEGYSVSREKKESFPLTVTSAQKNPTAFYLCASSNPRSGSTDTQYFGPGTRLTVL.

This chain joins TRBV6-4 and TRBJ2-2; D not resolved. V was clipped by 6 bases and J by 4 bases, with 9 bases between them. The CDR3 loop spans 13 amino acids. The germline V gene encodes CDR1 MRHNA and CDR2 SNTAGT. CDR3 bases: TGTGCCAGCAGGCCCGACGCCACCGGGGAGCTGTTTTTT. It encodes CASRPDATGELFF.

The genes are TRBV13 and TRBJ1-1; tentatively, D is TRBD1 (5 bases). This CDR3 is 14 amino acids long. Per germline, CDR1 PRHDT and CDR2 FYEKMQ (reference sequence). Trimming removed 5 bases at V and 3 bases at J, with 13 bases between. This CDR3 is CASSQALRDTEAFF. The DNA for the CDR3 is TGTGCCAGCAGCCAAGCTCTCAGGGACACTGAAGCTTTCTTT.

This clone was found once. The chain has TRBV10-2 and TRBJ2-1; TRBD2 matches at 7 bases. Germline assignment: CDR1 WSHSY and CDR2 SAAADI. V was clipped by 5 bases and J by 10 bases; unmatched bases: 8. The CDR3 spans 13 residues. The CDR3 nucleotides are TGCGCCAGCAGTACTAGCGAAAAGGACGAGCAGTTCTTC. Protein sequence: CASSTSEKDEQFF.

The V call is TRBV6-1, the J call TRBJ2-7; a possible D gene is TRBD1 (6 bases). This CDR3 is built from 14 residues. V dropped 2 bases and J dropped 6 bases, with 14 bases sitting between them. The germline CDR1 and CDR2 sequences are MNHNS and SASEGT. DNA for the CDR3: TGTGCCAGCAGTGAAAAAAGGGGGTGGGTCGAGCAGTACTTC. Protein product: CASSEKRGWVEQYF.

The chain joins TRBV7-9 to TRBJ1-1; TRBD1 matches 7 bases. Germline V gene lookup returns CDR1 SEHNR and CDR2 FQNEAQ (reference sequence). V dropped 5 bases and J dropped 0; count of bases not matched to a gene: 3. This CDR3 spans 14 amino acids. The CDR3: CASSPQGLNTEAFF. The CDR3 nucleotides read TGTGCCAGCAGCCCACAGGGGTTGAACACTGAAGCTTTCTTT.

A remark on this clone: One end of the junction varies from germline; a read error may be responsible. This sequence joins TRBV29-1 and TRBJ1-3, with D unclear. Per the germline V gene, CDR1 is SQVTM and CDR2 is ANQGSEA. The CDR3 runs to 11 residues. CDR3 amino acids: CSARSGNTIYF. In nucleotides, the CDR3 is TGTAGTGCCCGCTCTGGAAACACCATATATTTT.

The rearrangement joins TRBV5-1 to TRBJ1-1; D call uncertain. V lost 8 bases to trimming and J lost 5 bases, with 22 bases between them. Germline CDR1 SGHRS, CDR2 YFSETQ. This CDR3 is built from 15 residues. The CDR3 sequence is CASFPSGNGKTEAFF. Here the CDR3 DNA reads TGCGCCAGTTTCCCATCTGGGAACGGAAAAACTGAAGCTTTCTTT. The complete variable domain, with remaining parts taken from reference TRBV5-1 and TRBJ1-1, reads KAGVTQTPRYLIKTRGQQVTLSCSPISGHRSVSWYQQTPGQGLQFLFEYFSETQRNKGNFPGRFSGRQFSNSRSEMNVSTLELGDSALYLCASFPSGNGKTEAFFGQGTRLTVV.

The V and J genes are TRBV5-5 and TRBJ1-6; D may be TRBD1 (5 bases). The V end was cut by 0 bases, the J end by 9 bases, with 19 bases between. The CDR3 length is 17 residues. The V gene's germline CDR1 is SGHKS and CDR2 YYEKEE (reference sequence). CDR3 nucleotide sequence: TGTGCCAGCAGCTTGGAGAATATGGGACCTCAGGCTTCACCCCTCCACTTT. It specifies CASSLENMGPQASPLHF.

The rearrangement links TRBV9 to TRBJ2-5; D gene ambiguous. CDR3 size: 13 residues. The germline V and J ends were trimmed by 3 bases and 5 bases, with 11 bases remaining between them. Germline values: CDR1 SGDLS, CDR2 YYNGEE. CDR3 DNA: TGTGCCAGCAGCGCGTTCCCCGGGGAGACCCAGTACTTC. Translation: CASSAFPGETQYF.

CDR3 DNA: TGTGCCAGCAGTGAAAGAACCTTGCATGGCTACACCTTC. This codes for CASSERTLHGYTF. The genes are TRBV25-1 and TRBJ1-2, with unresolved D. The CDR3 consists of 13 residues. Trimming cost V 2 bases and J 6 bases, with 10 bases left between them. In germline, CDR1 is MGHDK, CDR2 SYGVNS.

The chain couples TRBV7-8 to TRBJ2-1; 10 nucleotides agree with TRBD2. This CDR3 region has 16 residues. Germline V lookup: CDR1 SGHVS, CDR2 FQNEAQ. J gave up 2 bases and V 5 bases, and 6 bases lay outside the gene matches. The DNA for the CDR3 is TGTGCCAGCAGCCGGACTAGCGGAGCGACCTACAATGAGCAGTTCTTC. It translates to CASSRTSGATYNEQFF.

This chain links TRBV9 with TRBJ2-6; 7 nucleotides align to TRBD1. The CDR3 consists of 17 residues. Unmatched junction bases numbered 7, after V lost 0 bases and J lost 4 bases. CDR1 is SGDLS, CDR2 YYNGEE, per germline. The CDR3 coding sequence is TGTGCCAGCAGCGTAGGGGACAGCCGTGAGGGGGCCAACGTCCTGACTTTC. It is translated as CASSVGDSREGANVLTF.

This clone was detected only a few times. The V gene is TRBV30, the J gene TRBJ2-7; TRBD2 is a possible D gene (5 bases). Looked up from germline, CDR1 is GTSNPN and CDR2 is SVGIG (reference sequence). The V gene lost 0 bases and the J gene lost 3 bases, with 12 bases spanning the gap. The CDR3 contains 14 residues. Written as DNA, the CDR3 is TGTGCCTGGAGTGTACTCCCGGGGAGCTACGAGCAGTACTTC. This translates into CAWSVLPGSYEQYF.

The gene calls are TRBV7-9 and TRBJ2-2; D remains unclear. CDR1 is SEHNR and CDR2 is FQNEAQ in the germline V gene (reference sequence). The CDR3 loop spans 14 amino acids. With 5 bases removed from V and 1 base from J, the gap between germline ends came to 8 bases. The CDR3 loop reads CASSPARNTGELFF. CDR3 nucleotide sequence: TGTGCCAGCAGCCCCGCCAGGAACACCGGGGAGCTGTTTTTT.